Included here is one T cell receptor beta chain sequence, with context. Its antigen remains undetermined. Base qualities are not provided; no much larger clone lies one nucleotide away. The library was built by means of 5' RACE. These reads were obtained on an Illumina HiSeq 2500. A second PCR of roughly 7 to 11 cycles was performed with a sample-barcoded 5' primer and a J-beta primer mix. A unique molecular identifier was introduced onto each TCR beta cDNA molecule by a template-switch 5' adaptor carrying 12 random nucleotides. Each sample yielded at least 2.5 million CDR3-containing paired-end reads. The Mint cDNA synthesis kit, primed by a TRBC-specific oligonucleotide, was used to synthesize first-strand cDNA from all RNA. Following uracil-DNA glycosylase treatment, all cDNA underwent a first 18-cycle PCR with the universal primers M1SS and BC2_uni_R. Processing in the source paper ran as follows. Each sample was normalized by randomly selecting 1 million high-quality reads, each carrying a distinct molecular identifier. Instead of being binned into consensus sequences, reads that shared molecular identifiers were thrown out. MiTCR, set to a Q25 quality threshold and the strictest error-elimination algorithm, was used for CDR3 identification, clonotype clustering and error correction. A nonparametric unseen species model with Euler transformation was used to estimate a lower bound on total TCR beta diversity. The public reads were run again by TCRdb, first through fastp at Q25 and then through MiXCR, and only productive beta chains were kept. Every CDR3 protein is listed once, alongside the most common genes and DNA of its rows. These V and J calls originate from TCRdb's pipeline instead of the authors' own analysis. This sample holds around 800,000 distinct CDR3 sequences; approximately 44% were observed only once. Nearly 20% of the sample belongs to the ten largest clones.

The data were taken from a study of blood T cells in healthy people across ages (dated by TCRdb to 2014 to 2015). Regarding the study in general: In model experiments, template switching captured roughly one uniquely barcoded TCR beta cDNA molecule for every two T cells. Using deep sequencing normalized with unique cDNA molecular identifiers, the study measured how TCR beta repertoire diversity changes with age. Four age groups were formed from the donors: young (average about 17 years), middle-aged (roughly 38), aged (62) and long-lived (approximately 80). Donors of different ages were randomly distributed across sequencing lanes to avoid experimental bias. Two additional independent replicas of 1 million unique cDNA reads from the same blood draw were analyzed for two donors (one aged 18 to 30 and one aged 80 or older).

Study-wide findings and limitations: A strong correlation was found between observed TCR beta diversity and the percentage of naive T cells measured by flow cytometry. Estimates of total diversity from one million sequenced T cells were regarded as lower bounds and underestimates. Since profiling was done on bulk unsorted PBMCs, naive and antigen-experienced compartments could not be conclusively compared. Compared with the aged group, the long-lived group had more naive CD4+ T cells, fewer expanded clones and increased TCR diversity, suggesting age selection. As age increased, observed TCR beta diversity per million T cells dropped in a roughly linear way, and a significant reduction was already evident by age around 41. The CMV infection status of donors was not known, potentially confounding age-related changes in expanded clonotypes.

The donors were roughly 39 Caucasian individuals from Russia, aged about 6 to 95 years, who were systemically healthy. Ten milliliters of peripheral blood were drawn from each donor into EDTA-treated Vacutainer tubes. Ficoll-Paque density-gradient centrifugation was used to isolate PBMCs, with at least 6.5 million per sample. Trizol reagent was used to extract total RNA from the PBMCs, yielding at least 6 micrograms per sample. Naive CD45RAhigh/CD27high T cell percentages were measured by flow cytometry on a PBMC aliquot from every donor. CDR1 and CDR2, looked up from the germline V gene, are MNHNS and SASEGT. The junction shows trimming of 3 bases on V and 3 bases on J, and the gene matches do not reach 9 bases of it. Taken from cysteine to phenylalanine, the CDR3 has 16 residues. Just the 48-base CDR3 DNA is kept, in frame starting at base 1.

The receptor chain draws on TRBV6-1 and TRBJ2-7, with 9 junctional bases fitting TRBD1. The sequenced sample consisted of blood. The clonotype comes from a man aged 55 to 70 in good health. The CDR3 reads CASSEGTGQSYYEQYF. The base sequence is TGTGCCAGCAGTGAGGGGACAGGGCAATCGTACTACGAGCAGTACTTC.